These 32 T cell receptor beta chains were sequenced from one sample in a study of Tregs in tolerant kidney transplant recipients. Sequenced by immunoSEQ multiplex PCR; TCRdb stores in-frame clones only, minus some. Among fewer than 95,000 clones listed, roughly 93% were seen once. The nonmyeloablative bone marrow transplants came from related graft donors, with transient mixed chimerism. The sample consisted of CD4+ T cells from blood (PBMCs), taken 12 months after the transplant. The receptors come from a human patient who received a combined kidney and bone marrow transplant. The graft donor may account for some of the T cells.

The chain carries TRBV12-5 and TRBJ2-3, with a weak D call TRBD2 (6 bases). The V end was cut by 6 bases, the J end by 1 base, with 8 bases between. CDR1 LGHNT and CDR2 FRNRAP come from the germline V gene. The length of the CDR3 is 13 residues. The CDR3 spells CASGREGTDTQYF. The DNA of the CDR3 is TGTGCTAGTGGAAGGGAGGGCACAGATACGCAGTATTTT.

The gene calls are TRBV18 and TRBJ2-2; 10 nucleotides line up with TRBD1. The germline gives CDR1 KGHSH, CDR2 LQKENI. J gave up 8 bases and V 1 base, and 7 bases lay outside the gene matches. This CDR3 region has 16 residues. The CDR3 reads CASSPRQGASKGELFF. The DNA for the CDR3 is TGTGCCAGCTCACCACGACAGGGGGCAAGCAAAGGGGAGCTGTTTTTT.

The chain couples TRBV7-2 to TRBJ2-3, with TRBD2 identical over 8 bases. The CDR3 runs to 15 residues. V lost 2 bases, J lost 1 base, and 2 bases stayed unmatched. CDR1 is SGHTA, CDR2 FQGNSA, per germline. In DNA form, the CDR3 reads TGTGCCAGCAGCTTAAGGCGGGGGGGCACAGATACGCAGTATTTT. Its protein is CASSLRRGGTDTQYF.

The CDR3 here is CAISELAASTDTQYF. CDR3 nucleotides: TGTGCCATCAGTGAACTAGCGGCTAGCACAGATACGCAGTATTTT. The chain employs TRBV10-3 and TRBJ2-3, with TRBD2 matching 8 bases. CDR1 and CDR2 from the germline V gene are ENHRY and SYGVKD. Trimming took 3 bases from V and 0 from J; bases not matched to a gene: 2. This CDR3 is 15 amino acids long.

The V gene is TRBV6-5, the J gene TRBJ2-7; perhaps TRBD2 as D (5 bases). Germline loops: CDR1 MNHEY, CDR2 SVGAGI. This CDR3 is 14 amino acids long. V shed 2 bases and J shed 7 bases, with 15 bases lying between them. The CDR3 spells CASSYGRRTPEQYF. DNA for the CDR3: TGTGCCAGCAGTTACGGCAGGAGGACCCCTGAGCAGTACTTC.

About this clone itself: A junction boundary mismatches the germline segment, possibly from a read error. The genes are TRBV7-8 and TRBJ2-7; 14 nucleotides agree with TRBD2. This CDR3 comprises 18 residues. CDR1 is SGHVS and CDR2 is FQNEAQ in the germline V gene. This chain's CDR3 is CASSLAGLAGVSSYEQYF. CDR3 coding DNA: TGTGCCAGCAGCCTAGCGGGACTAGCGGGGGTAAGCTCCTACGAGCAGTACTTC.

This chain links TRBV7-3 with TRBJ1-1; 8 bases are a match to TRBD1. The CDR3 length is 14 residues. V trimming: 5 bases; J trimming: 3 bases; junction bases outside the gene matches: 5. Germline-derived CDR1 and CDR2 are SGHTA and FQGTGA. In nucleotides, the CDR3 is TGTGCCAGCAGCCCAACGACAGGGGACACTGAAGCTTTCTTT. Its translation: CASSPTTGDTEAFF.

This clone is a singleton in its sample. V and J are TRBV10-3 and TRBJ2-7, with a tentative D call TRBD2 (5 bases). V lost 10 bases, J lost 7 bases, and 23 bases lay in between. Germline V gene lookup returns CDR1 ENHRY and CDR2 SYGVKD. The CDR3 sequence is 14 residues long. The CDR3 nucleotides are TGTGCCAGCCTAGACTACCCAAAGACCGGAGAGCAGTACTTC. This gives the protein CASLDYPKTGEQYF.

This sequence joins TRBV13 and TRBJ2-5; no definite D call. The germline gives CDR1 PRHDT, CDR2 FYEKMQ (reference sequence). The CDR3 sequence is 14 residues long. V was shortened by 5 bases and J by 1 base, with 11 bases between the two germline ends. In DNA, the CDR3 is TGTGCCAGCAGCCCAGGCACCGTCCAAGAGACCCAGTACTTC. It specifies CASSPGTVQETQYF. The entire variable domain, with the rest obtained from reference TRBV13 and TRBJ2-5, is as follows: AAGVIQSPRHLIKEKRETATLKCYPIPRHDTVYWYQQGPGQDPQFLISFYEKMQSDKGSIPDRFSAQQFSDYHSELNMSSLELGDSALYFCASSPGTVQETQYFGPGTRLLVL.

The chain has TRBV11-3 and TRBJ2-7, with 10 nucleotides matching TRBD1. The V segment lost 1 base and the J segment 1 base; nucleotides outside the gene matches: 1. This CDR3 region has 15 residues. CDR1 is SGHNT and CDR2 is YENEEA in the germline V gene. CDR3 in amino acids: CASSLAGQGSYEQYF. In DNA form, the CDR3 reads TGTGCCAGCAGCTTAGCGGGACAGGGGTCCTACGAGCAGTACTTC.

The chain uses TRBV5-1 and TRBJ2-7; D not certain. This CDR3 has 13 amino acids. Germline loops: CDR1 SGHRS, CDR2 YFSETQ. V was shortened by 3 bases and J by 3 bases, with 10 bases between the two germline ends. CDR3 coding DNA: TGCGCCAGCAGCTCCGCGGAGAGCTACGAGCAGTACTTC. Amino acids: CASSSAESYEQYF.

V and J are TRBV19 and TRBJ1-2; TRBD1 aligns across 7 bases. The CDR3 contains 19 residues. From germline, CDR1 is LNHDA and CDR2 SQIVND (reference sequence). Trimming at V came to 2 bases and at J to 9 bases, leaving 24 bases not matched to a gene. The CDR3 reads CASSISSYPQQGSKYSYTF. The CDR3 DNA sequence: TGTGCCAGTAGTATATCATCCTACCCTCAACAGGGGTCCAAGTATAGCTACACCTTC.

This chain connects TRBV5-4 to TRBJ1-2; D is possibly TRBD1 (6 bases). The germline V and J ends were trimmed by 6 bases and 8 bases, with 20 bases remaining between them. The CDR3 length is 14 residues. Germline V CDR1 and CDR2: SGHNT, YYREEE (reference sequence). This CDR3 reads CASTQAHRVVGYTF. In DNA, the CDR3 is TGTGCCAGCACCCAAGCCCACAGGGTGGTAGGCTACACCTTC.

The chain combines TRBV19 with TRBJ2-7; 12 bases align to TRBD2. Trimming at V came to 4 bases and at J to 5 bases, leaving 6 bases not matched to a gene. The CDR3 is made up of 15 amino acids. The germline V gene encodes CDR1 LNHDA and CDR2 SQIVND (reference sequence). The CDR3 spells CASSTTSGSTHEQYF. Written as DNA, the CDR3 is TGTGCCAGTAGTACGACTAGCGGGAGTACCCACGAGCAGTACTTC.

This clone has more than one count but fewer than ten. The CDR3 is CASSQDLPAGGLDTQYF. DNA for the CDR3: TGTGCCAGCAGCCAAGATCTTCCAGCGGGGGGGCTAGATACGCAGTATTTT. The chain is built from TRBV4-2 and TRBJ2-3; 10 bases are a match to TRBD2. Per the germline V gene, CDR1 is LGHNA and CDR2 is YNFKEQ. The CDR3 is 17 amino acids. The J segment lost 5 bases and the V segment lost 0 bases, leaving 8 bases of the junction unmatched.

The chain joins TRBV7-8 to TRBJ1-3, with D perhaps TRBD1 (6 bases). Deletions cut 4 bases from V and 4 bases from J, with 17 bases between. Per the germline V gene, CDR1 is SGHVS and CDR2 is FQNEAQ. This CDR3 is built from 16 residues. CDR3 in amino acids: CASSWGNRARGNTIYF. CDR3 bases: TGTGCCAGCAGCTGGGGGAACAGGGCCCGAGGAAACACCATATATTTT.

The genes are TRBV5-1 and TRBJ2-7; D is possibly TRBD2 (7 bases). V was clipped by 1 base and J by 5 bases, with 19 bases between them. The CDR3 is 16 residues long. Germline V gene sequence: CDR1 SGHRS, CDR2 YFSETQ. CDR3 protein: CASSLRGTTPRHEQYF. CDR3 DNA sequence: TGCGCCAGCAGCTTGAGGGGGACTACTCCTCGCCACGAGCAGTACTTC. The variable domain in full, completed from reference TRBV5-1 and TRBJ2-7, reads KAGVTQTPRYLIKTRGQQVTLSCSPISGHRSVSWYQQTPGQGLQFLFEYFSETQRNKGNFPGRFSGRQFSNSRSEMNVSTLELGDSALYLCASSLRGTTPRHEQYFGPGTRLTVT.

The chain combines TRBV4-3 with TRBJ2-3; TRBD2 aligns across 9 bases. The ends lost 0 bases at V and 4 bases at J; junction bases unmatched: 5. The CDR3 is made up of 16 amino acids. CDR1 is LGHNA, CDR2 YSLEER, per germline. The CDR3 loop is CASSQDNSGGADTQYF. CDR3 in DNA: TGCGCCAGCAGCCAAGATAATAGCGGGGGCGCAGATACGCAGTATTTT.

Notes on this clone: The junction departs from the called germline gene at one end, perhaps through a read error. Additional DNA sequences in this sample encode the identical CDR3. As DNA, the CDR3 is TGCGCCACCTTGTCTGGGGCTAGCGGGAGGATAAGCTCCTACGAGCAGTACTTC. Amino acid sequence: CATLSGASGRISSYEQYF. The rearrangement links TRBV10-3 to TRBJ2-7, with 11 nucleotides matching TRBD2. CDR3 size: 18 residues. Germline CDR1 and CDR2: ENHRY and SYGVKD.

This clone occurred once. The chain has TRBV11-2 and TRBJ1-1; TRBD1 is a possible D gene (6 bases). Trimming cost V 6 bases and J 6 bases, with 14 bases left between them. The CDR3 runs to 13 residues. Germline V lookup: CDR1 SGHAT, CDR2 FQNNGV. CDR3 sequence reads: CASRPGGWAEAFF. CDR3 nucleotide sequence: TGTGCCAGCAGGCCGGGGGGCTGGGCTGAAGCTTTCTTT.

The chain has TRBV29-1 and TRBJ2-1; 7 positions agree with TRBD1. Germline V gene sequence: CDR1 SQVTM, CDR2 ANQGSEA. V lost 7 bases, J lost 3 bases, and 3 bases stayed unmatched. The CDR3 consists of 12 residues. The CDR3 sequence: CSGGQVYNEQFF. CDR3 sequence (DNA): TGCAGCGGCGGACAGGTCTACAATGAGCAGTTCTTC.

The chain employs TRBV6-5 and TRBJ2-1, with 7 bases identical to TRBD1. The CDR3 totals 16 residues. Germline assignment: CDR1 MNHEY and CDR2 SVGAGI. The junction had 8 bases not matched to a gene; V was cut back by 4 bases and J by 2 bases. The CDR3 sequence is CASSLRNRGTYNEQFF. CDR3 in DNA: TGTGCCAGCAGTTTACGAAACAGGGGTACCTACAATGAGCAGTTCTTC.

The genes are TRBV23-1 and TRBJ2-1; 9 bases are shared with TRBD1. TRBV23-1 is annotated as an ORF whose role is uncertain. This CDR3 comprises 18 residues. V lost 2 bases and J lost 8; bases outside the gene matches: 16. The CDR3, as DNA: TGCGCCAGCAGTCAACCTTCGATAACCGGGACAGGGTACTATGAGCAGTTCTTC. Amino acids: CASSQPSITGTGYYEQFF.

The rearrangement uses TRBV5-1 and TRBJ2-1; 7 nucleotides match TRBD1. CDR3 length: 14 residues. The germline V gene encodes CDR1 SGHRS and CDR2 YFSETQ. V lost 2 bases to trimming and J lost 6 bases; unmatched junction nucleotides: 5. CDR3: CASSFRDSTNEQFF. The CDR3 DNA reads as TGCGCCAGCAGCTTCCGGGACAGCACCAATGAGCAGTTCTTC.

V gene TRBV2 combines with J gene TRBJ1-2, with D hard to call. V dropped 3 bases and J dropped 2 bases, with 7 bases sitting between them. This CDR3 contains 13 residues. The germline V gene encodes CDR1 SNHLY and CDR2 FYNNEI. This CDR3 reads CASSDQENYGYTF. The CDR3 bases are TGTGCCAGCAGTGATCAAGAGAACTATGGCTACACCTTC.

The chain couples TRBV15 to TRBJ1-1; no clear D. V gave up 3 bases and J gave up 0 bases, with 5 bases separating them. The V gene's germline CDR1 is LNHNV and CDR2 YYDKDF (reference sequence). This CDR3 spans 13 amino acids. The CDR3 DNA follows: TGTGCCACCAGCAGGGAGGTGAACACTGAAGCTTTCTTT. It translates to CATSREVNTEAFF.

The chain carries TRBV15 and TRBJ2-2; D gene ambiguous. This CDR3 spans 17 amino acids. V was clipped by 0 bases and J by 4 bases, with 15 bases between them. Germline V gene sequence: CDR1 LNHNV, CDR2 YYDKDF (reference sequence). The CDR3 loop reads CATSRDSSPSGTGELFF. In nucleotides, the CDR3 is TGTGCCACCAGCAGAGATAGTTCCCCCTCGGGCACCGGGGAGCTGTTTTTT.

This clone was picked up one time. This chain uses TRBV27 with TRBJ2-5; a possible D gene is TRBD1 (6 bases). Germline values: CDR1 MNHEY, CDR2 SMNVEV (reference sequence). This CDR3 contains 16 residues. The V gene lost 5 bases and the J gene lost 7 bases, with 23 bases spanning the gap. CDR3 DNA sequence: TGTGCCAGCAGTCCCGGGACAAACACCCCTGAGAGGACCCAGTACTTC. It yields the protein CASSPGTNTPERTQYF.

The chain combines TRBV6-5 with TRBJ2-5; 7 bases agree with TRBD2. The germline gives CDR1 MNHEY, CDR2 SVGAGI. After removal of 7 bases from V and 2 bases from J, the junction contained 7 bases not matched to a gene. This CDR3 contains 14 residues. The CDR3 bases are TGTGCCAGCACCCCGGGCGGGGGACAAGAGACCCAGTACTTC. Protein product: CASTPGGGQETQYF.

The chain couples TRBV7-2 to TRBJ2-2; TRBD2 agrees at 8 bases. The CDR3 has 15 amino acids. V shed 8 bases, J shed 4 bases, and the junction held 9 bases outside the gene matches. Per the germline V gene, CDR1 is SGHTA and CDR2 is FQGNSA. The CDR3 nucleotides are TGTGCCAGCCCCCCGGGGGGGAGGAGCACCGGGGAGCTGTTTTTT. Its protein is CASPPGGRSTGELFF.

This chain links TRBV7-9 with TRBJ2-3; 13 bases match TRBD2. The germline gives CDR1 SEHNR, CDR2 FQNEAQ (reference sequence). V was clipped by 5 bases and J by 0 bases; unmatched bases: 5. The CDR3 contains 17 residues. The CDR3 region has the DNA TGTGCCAGCAGCCCCGGGACTAGCGGGGCTAGCACAGATACGCAGTATTTT. It encodes CASSPGTSGASTDTQYF.

This clone was recorded once. The V gene is TRBV20-1, the J gene TRBJ2-1, with D tentatively TRBD2 (6 bases). In germline, CDR1 is DFQATT, CDR2 SNEGSKA (reference sequence). V was clipped by 3 bases and J by 6 bases, with 6 bases between them. The CDR3 covers 11 residues. CDR3 nucleotide sequence: TGCAGTGCTAGCGGGGGCAATGAGCAGTTCTTC. This translates into CSASGGNEQFF.